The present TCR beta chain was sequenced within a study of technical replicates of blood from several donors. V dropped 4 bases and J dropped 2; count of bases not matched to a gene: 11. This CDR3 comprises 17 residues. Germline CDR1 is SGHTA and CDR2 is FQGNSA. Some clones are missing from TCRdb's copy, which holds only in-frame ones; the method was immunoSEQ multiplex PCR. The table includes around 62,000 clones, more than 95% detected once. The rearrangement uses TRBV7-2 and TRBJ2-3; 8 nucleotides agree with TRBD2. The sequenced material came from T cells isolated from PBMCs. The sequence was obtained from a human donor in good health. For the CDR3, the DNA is TGTGCCAGCAGCTCCAAGATAGCGGGGCCTTACACAGATACGCAGTATTTT. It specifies CASSSKIAGPYTDTQYF.